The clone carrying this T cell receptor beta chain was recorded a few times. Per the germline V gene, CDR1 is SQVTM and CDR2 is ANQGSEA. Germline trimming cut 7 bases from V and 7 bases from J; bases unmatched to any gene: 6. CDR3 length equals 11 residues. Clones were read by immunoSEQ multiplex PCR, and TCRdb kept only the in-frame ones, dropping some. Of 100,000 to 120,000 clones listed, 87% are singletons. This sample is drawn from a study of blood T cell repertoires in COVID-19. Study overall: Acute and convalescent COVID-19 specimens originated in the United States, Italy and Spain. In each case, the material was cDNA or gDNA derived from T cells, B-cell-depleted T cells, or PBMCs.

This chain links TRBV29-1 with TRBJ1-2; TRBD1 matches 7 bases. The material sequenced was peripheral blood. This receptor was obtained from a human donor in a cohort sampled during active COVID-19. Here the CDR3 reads CSGLTGVGYTF. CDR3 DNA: TGCAGCGGTCTAACAGGGGTTGGCTACACCTTC.